A selection of T cell receptor beta chains follows, all from one sample in a study of blood T cell repertoires in COVID-19. Here immunoSEQ multiplex PCR was the method, and the copy in TCRdb shows in-frame clones only, minus some. This table has a few hundred thousand clones, 85% to 90% appearing once. The sequencing input was peripheral blood. These receptors all stem from a woman in her 30s with COVID-19, enrolled during active disease. CDR3s include the opening cysteine and the closing phenylalanine or tryptophan. D genes are given only for firm matches. Only some rows state a clone size, as once, few, many or a class for expanded clones.

length: 14
size: -
D: TRBD1
J: TRBJ1-2
V: TRBV9
CDR3: CASSVDRANYGYTF
DNA: TGTGCCAGCAGCGTCGACAGGGCTAACTATGGCTACACCTTC

length: 16
size: -
D: TRBD1
J: TRBJ2-3
V: TRBV18
CDR3: CASSQLTGEVTDTQYF
DNA: TGTGCCAGCTCACAATTGACAGGGGAGGTAACAGATACGCAGTATTTT

length: 16
size: -
D: TRBD1
J: TRBJ2-7
V: TRBV24-1
CDR3: CATSDPSGGDIREQYF
DNA: TGTGCCACCAGTGATCCATCAGGGGGCGATATACGTGAGCAGTACTTC

length: 16
size: once
D: TRBD1
J: TRBJ1-1
V: TRBV15
CDR3: CATHSGDRVGNTEAFF
DNA: TGTGCCACCCATTCGGGGGACAGGGTGGGGAACACTGAAGCTTTCTTT

length: 15
size: -
D: TRBD1
J: TRBJ1-2
V: TRBV28
CDR3: CASSSYRGRGNGYTF
DNA: TGTGCCAGCAGTTCGTACAGGGGGCGCGGGAATGGCTACACCTTC

length: 13
size: -
D: -
J: TRBJ2-7
V: TRBV29-1
CDR3: CSAREGLSYEQYF
DNA: TGCAGCGCCCGGGAAGGTTTAAGCTACGAGCAGTACTTC

length: 15
size: -
D: -
J: TRBJ1-2
V: TRBV9
CDR3: CASSVGATEDYGYTF
DNA: TGTGCCAGCAGCGTAGGAGCGACAGAAGATTATGGCTACACCTTC

length: 13
size: -
D: -
J: TRBJ1-1
V: TRBV6-5
CDR3: CASSYGGSTEAFF
DNA: TGTGCCAGCAGTTACGGCGGGAGTACTGAAGCTTTCTTT

length: 13
size: -
D: -
J: TRBJ1-1
V: TRBV6-5
CDR3: CASNQQGSTEAFF
DNA: TGTGCCAGCAACCAACAGGGTAGCACTGAAGCTTTCTTT

length: 15
size: -
D: TRBD1
J: TRBJ2-7
V: TRBV18
CDR3: CASSTTGIVSYEQYF
DNA: TGTGCCAGCTCAACGACAGGGATTGTCTCCTACGAGCAGTACTTC

length: 13
size: -
D: -
J: TRBJ1-1
V: TRBV27
CDR3: CASSLSFQAEAFF
DNA: TGTGCCAGCAGTTTATCGTTCCAGGCTGAAGCTTTCTTT

length: 13
size: -
D: -
J: TRBJ2-7
V: TRBV7-9
CDR3: CASSFASSYEQYF
DNA: TGTGCCAGCAGCTTCGCTAGCAGCTACGAGCAGTACTTC

length: 15
size: -
D: TRBD1
J: TRBJ1-3
V: TRBV15
CDR3: CATSRDGQAENTIYF
DNA: TGTGCCACCAGCAGAGATGGACAGGCCGAAAACACCATATATTTT

length: 17
size: -
D: TRBD2
J: TRBJ2-1
V: TRBV5-4
CDR3: CASSTGLAGGVGNEQFF
DNA: TGTGCCAGCAGCACCGGACTAGCGGGGGGAGTAGGCAATGAGCAGTTCTTC

length: 14
size: -
D: TRBD1
J: TRBJ1-1
V: TRBV6-5
CDR3: CASSPMTGYTEAFF
DNA: TGTGCCAGCAGTCCAATGACAGGGTACACTGAAGCTTTCTTT

length: 14
size: -
D: -
J: TRBJ2-7
V: TRBV6-1
CDR3: CASSEDQGPYEQYF
DNA: TGTGCCAGCAGTGAAGACCAGGGGCCCTACGAGCAGTACTTC

length: 16
size: few
D: -
J: TRBJ2-2
V: TRBV7-9
CDR3: CASSLAPLRLAGELFF
DNA: TGTGCCAGCAGCTTAGCGCCTCTGAGACTAGCCGGGGAGCTGTTTTTT

length: 13
size: -
D: -
J: TRBJ1-1
V: TRBV10-2
CDR3: CASSESMAAGAFF
DNA: TGCGCCAGCAGTGAGTCAATGGCGGCTGGAGCTTTCTTT

length: 14
size: -
D: TRBD2
J: TRBJ2-1
V: TRBV18
CDR3: CASSQSGLAGGVFF
DNA: TGTGCCAGCTCACAATCGGGACTAGCGGGAGGCGTGTTCTTC

length: 9
size: -
D: -
J: TRBJ1-2
V: TRBV29-1
CDR3: CGASGGYTF
DNA: TGCGGCGCGTCGGGAGGCTACACCTTC

length: 18
size: -
D: TRBD2
J: TRBJ2-1
V: TRBV6-1
CDR3: CASSAWGEAGGDFNEQFF
DNA: TGTGCCAGCAGTGCATGGGGTGAAGCGGGGGGCGACTTCAATGAGCAGTTCTTC

length: 15
size: -
D: TRBD2
J: TRBJ2-1
V: TRBV5-4
CDR3: CASSAGERGDNEQFF
DNA: TGTGCCAGCAGCGCCGGAGAGCGGGGTGACAATGAGCAGTTCTTC

length: 15
size: -
D: -
J: TRBJ2-5
V: TRBV19
CDR3: CASSIRTGFGETQYF
DNA: TGTGCCAGTAGTATCAGAACAGGGTTTGGGGAGACCCAGTACTTC

length: 13
size: -
D: -
J: TRBJ1-1
V: TRBV12-5
CDR3: CASGSWGVTEAFF
DNA: TGTGCTAGTGGTTCGTGGGGCGTAACTGAAGCTTTCTTT

length: 13
size: -
D: -
J: TRBJ2-5
V: TRBV6-5
CDR3: CASSYPTLETQYF
DNA: TGTGCCAGCAGTTACCCTACCTTGGAGACCCAGTACTTC

length: 11
size: few
D: -
J: TRBJ2-7
V: TRBV7-6
CDR3: CASSLGAEQYF
DNA: TGTGCCAGCAGCTTAGGGGCAGAGCAGTACTTC

length: 16
size: -
D: TRBD1
J: TRBJ2-2
V: TRBV27
CDR3: CASSQLGDSDIGELFF
DNA: TGTGCCAGCAGTCAGCTTGGGGACAGTGATATCGGGGAGCTGTTTTTT

length: 13
size: -
D: TRBD2
J: TRBJ2-1
V: TRBV6-5
CDR3: CASSYETSGGEFF
DNA: TGTGCCAGCAGTTACGAGACTAGCGGGGGAGAGTTCTTC

length: 16
size: -
D: -
J: TRBJ1-1
V: TRBV4-1
CDR3: CATLPHPGMLETEAFF
DNA: TGCGCCACACTTCCGCACCCAGGGATGCTGGAGACTGAAGCTTTCTTT

length: 13
size: -
D: -
J: TRBJ2-5
V: TRBV24-1
CDR3: CATSQGWQETQYF
DNA: TGTGCCACCAGTCAGGGGTGGCAAGAGACCCAGTACTTC

length: 15
size: -
D: -
J: TRBJ1-5
V: TRBV27
CDR3: CASSFQGSSNQPQHF
DNA: TGTGCCAGCAGTTTTCAGGGTTCTAGCAATCAGCCCCAGCATTTT